The next 4 T cell receptor beta chains were all read from a single sample in a study of blood T cell repertoires in COVID-19. Profiling relied on immunoSEQ multiplex PCR, and the TCRdb table lists in-frame clones only, not all of them. The repertoire holds approximately 100,000 clones, approximately 86% seen once, with about 2.5% in the top ten. The sequenced material came from PBMCs or T cells enriched from blood (not recorded which). These receptors originate from a woman in her 50s who had recovered from COVID-19.

The CDR3, as DNA: TGTGCCAGCAGTACAGGGGGGAGCAATCAGCCCCAGCATTTT. Translation gives CASSTGGSNQPQHF. The rearrangement joins TRBV27 to TRBJ1-5; 8 positions match TRBD1. The CDR3 is 14 residues long. Germline loops: CDR1 MNHEY, CDR2 SMNVEV (reference sequence). V was clipped by 5 bases and J by 1 base; unmatched bases: 1.

The CDR3 loop reads CASSAGKTQYF. The CDR3 DNA follows: TGTGCCAGCAGTGCAGGAAAGACCCAGTACTTC. This sequence joins TRBV7-3 and TRBJ2-5; no clear D gene. Germline V gene sequence: CDR1 SGHTA, CDR2 FQGTGA. CDR3 length: 11 residues. V lost 6 bases to trimming and J lost 6 bases, with 8 bases between them.

The chain combines TRBV5-1 with TRBJ2-3; no clear D. Trimming pared 1 base from V and 1 base from J, leaving 13 bases between. The germline CDR1 and CDR2 sequences are SGHRS and YFSETQ. There are 16 residues in the CDR3. The CDR3 DNA follows: TGCGCCAGCAGCTTGACAACCCTCGATCGCACAGATACGCAGTATTTT. Translating gives CASSLTTLDRTDTQYF.

The chain recombines TRBV18 with TRBJ1-4, with D unresolved. CDR1 and CDR2 from the germline V gene are KGHSH and LQKENI. V shed 5 bases and J shed 3 bases, with 16 bases lying between them. This CDR3 is built from 16 residues. The CDR3 loop is CASSIGTPAANEKLFF. DNA for the CDR3: TGTGCCAGCTCAATAGGAACACCTGCGGCTAATGAAAAACTGTTTTTT.